Sequencing of this T cell receptor (beta chain) was carried out in a study of regulatory T cells in long-lasting Graves disease (dated by TCRdb to 2020 to 2022). Concerning the study at large: To count as having persistent Graves' disease, a patient had to have received antithyroid drug treatment for over 5 years with TSH receptor autoantibodies remaining persistently positive. Patients with persistent Graves' disease were compared with patients with newly diagnosed Graves' disease using TCR sequencing and RNA sequencing of peripheral blood. The study was registered as a clinical trial and conducted in China. A total of approximately 35 samples underwent TCR sequencing: about 13 from persistent and around 20 from newly diagnosed Graves' disease patients. On average, persistent Graves' disease patients in the clinical cohort had been on antithyroid drugs for about 9.7 years.

The library was made by multiplex PCR. The reads were generated on an Illumina HiSeq 4000. CDR3 regions were amplified by Arm-PCR with iRepertoire HTBI primers to construct TCR beta libraries. Before sequencing, the PCR products went through gel purification. In the paper's pipeline: Gene usage analysis of CDR3 amino acid clonotypes relied on the roughly 64 TRBV and about 15 TRBJ segments identified across samples. COPE and FqMerger were used to merge filtered high-quality paired reads into contigs. BLAST was used to align contigs to the IMGT TRBV, TRBD and TRBJ reference genes, and CDR3 was defined following IMGT. Any clonotype with a frequency above 0.1% was counted as a highly expanded clone. Shannon entropy served as the measure of repertoire diversity, while the Gini coefficient captured V-J evenness. A clonotype was considered public if more than one individual shared it. The public reads were reanalyzed by TCRdb: fastp trimming at Q25, MiXCR alignment, in-frame beta chains only. Every CDR3 protein is listed once, alongside the most common genes and DNA of its rows. TCRdb, rather than the study authors, made the V and J calls. Across this sample there are around 450,000 distinct CDR3 sequences, with roughly 21% seen only once. The leading ten clones occupy roughly 7.1% of the sample.

The label giving this sample's time point can be read as: persistent/refractory GD, antithyroid drugs over 5 years with positive TRAb. For both TCR sequencing and RNA sequencing, RNA was extracted from PBMCs using TRIzol. The diagnosis of Graves' disease followed American Thyroid Association guidelines. Recruitment of patients was carried out at an endocrinology department in Xi'an, China. From each patient, around 9 milliliters of peripheral blood was collected into an EDTA anticoagulant tube. Ficoll Paque Plus density gradient separation was used to isolate PBMCs, and no further T cell sorting was performed. RNA quality was checked with an Agilent 2100 Bioanalyzer and agarose gel, and concentration with a NanoDrop 2000. The CDR3 has 16 amino acids, counting the end cysteine and phenylalanine. Of all the DNA, just the CDR3 is kept, 48 bases in frame from base 1. For CDR1 and CDR2, the germline V gene (reference sequence) lists SEHNR and FQNEAQ. Ends trimmed: V by 1 base, J by 3 bases; bases unmatched to a gene: 7.

What the research found in general, with its limitations: Sequencing and analysis were limited to the TCR beta chain. Persistent Graves' disease patients showed lower TCR Shannon entropy and fewer highly expanded clones than newly diagnosed patients, suggesting clonal expansion. Persistent disease showed preferential use of TRBV28, TRBJ1-2 and TRBJ2-5, whereas newly diagnosed disease favored TRBV20-1 and TRBJ2-1. Patients with persistent disease shared more public clonotypes (around 2,500) than newly diagnosed patients did (around 930). Peripheral blood alone was examined, since thyroid tissue, which constituted the primary lesion, could not be accessed. As a limitation, the authors acknowledged that the small sample size may reduce accuracy.

This clonotype appeared a few times. Its antigen has not been determined. Nothing much larger sits one base from this clone, and base qualities are not available. The specimen was peripheral blood mononuclear cells (PBMCs), collected when the disease was refractory, from a patient treated with antithyroid drugs. This sequence was found in a female donor with Graves disease. The chain is encoded by TRBV7-9 joined to TRBJ2-7, and TRBD2 matches 9 of the central bases. The CDR3 here reads CASSLDVAGGIYEQYF. The nucleotide sequence is TGTGCCAGCAGCTTAGATGTGGCGGGAGGGATCTACGAGCAGTACTTC. When the CDR3 is completed using the reference TRBV7-9 and TRBJ2-7 genes on either side, the full variable domain is DTGVSQNPRHKITKRGQNVTFRCDPISEHNRLYWYRQTLGQGPEFLTYFQNEAQLEKSRLLSDRFSAERPKGSFSTLEIQRTEQGDSAMYLCASSLDVAGGIYEQYFGPGTRLTVT.